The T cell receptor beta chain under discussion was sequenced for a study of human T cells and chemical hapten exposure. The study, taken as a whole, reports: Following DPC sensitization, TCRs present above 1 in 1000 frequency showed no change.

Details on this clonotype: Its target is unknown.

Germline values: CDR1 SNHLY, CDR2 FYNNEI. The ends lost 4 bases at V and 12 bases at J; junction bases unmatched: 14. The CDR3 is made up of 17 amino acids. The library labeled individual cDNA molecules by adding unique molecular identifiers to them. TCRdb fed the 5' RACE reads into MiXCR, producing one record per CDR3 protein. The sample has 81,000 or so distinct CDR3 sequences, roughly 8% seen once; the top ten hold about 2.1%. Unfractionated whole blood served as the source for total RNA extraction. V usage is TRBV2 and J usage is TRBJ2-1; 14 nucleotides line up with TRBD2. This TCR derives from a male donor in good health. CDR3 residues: CASSGDTMTSGRVRQFF. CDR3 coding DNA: TGTGCCAGCAGTGGCGACACTATGACTAGCGGGAGGGTAAGGCAGTTCTTC.